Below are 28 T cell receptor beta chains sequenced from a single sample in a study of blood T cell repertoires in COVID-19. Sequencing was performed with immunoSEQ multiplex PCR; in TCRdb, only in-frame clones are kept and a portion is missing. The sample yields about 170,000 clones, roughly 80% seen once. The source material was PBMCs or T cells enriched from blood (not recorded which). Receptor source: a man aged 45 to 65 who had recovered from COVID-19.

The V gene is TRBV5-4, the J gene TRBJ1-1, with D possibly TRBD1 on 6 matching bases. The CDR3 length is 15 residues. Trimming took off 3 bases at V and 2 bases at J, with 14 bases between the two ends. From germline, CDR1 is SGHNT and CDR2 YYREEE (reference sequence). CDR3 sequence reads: CASSWDTGTNTEAFF. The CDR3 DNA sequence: TGTGCCAGCAGCTGGGATACAGGGACCAACACTGAAGCTTTCTTT. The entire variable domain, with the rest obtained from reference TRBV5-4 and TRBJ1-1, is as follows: ETGVTQSPTHLIKTRGQQVTLRCSSQSGHNTVSWYQQALGQGPQFIFQYYREEENGRGNFPPRFSGLQFPNYSSELNVNALELDDSALYLCASSWDTGTNTEAFFGQGTRLTVV.

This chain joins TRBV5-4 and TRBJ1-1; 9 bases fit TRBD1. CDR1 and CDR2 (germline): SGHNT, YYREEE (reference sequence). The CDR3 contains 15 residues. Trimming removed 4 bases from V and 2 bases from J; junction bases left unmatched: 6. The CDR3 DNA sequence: TGTGCCAGCAGCCCACCGGGACAGGGTAACACTGAAGCTTTCTTT. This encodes CASSPPGQGNTEAFF.

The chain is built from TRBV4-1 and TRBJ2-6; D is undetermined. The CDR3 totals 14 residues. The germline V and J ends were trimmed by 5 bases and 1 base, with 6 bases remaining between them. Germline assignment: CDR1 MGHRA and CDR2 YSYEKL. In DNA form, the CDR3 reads TGCGCCAGCAGCGCTAGGTCTGGGGCCAACGTCCTGACTTTC. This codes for CASSARSGANVLTF.

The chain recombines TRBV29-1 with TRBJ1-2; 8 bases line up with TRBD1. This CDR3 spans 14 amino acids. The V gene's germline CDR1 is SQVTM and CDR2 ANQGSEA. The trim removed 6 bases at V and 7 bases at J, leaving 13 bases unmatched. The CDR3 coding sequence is TGCAGCGTCCTTACCGGGACAGGCAAGGGTGGCTACACCTTC. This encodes CSVLTGTGKGGYTF.

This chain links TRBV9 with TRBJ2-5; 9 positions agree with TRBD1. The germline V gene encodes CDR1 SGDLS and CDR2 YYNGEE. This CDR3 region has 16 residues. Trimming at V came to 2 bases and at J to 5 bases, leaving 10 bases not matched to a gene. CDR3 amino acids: CASSVAGTGYGETQYF. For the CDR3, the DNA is TGTGCCAGCAGCGTCGCCGGGACAGGGTATGGGGAGACCCAGTACTTC.

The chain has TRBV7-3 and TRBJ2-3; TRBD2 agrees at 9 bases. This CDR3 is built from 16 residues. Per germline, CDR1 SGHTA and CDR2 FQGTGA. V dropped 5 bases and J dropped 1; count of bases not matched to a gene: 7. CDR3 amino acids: CASSPSPSGGTDTQYF. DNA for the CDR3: TGTGCCAGCAGCCCCAGTCCTAGCGGGGGCACAGATACGCAGTATTTT.

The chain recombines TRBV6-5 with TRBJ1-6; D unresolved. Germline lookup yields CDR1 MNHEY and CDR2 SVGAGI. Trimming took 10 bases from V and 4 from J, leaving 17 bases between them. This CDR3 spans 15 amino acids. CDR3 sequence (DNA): TGTGCCACATACGGAGGCGAAACATATAATTCACCCCTCCACTTT. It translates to CATYGGETYNSPLHF.

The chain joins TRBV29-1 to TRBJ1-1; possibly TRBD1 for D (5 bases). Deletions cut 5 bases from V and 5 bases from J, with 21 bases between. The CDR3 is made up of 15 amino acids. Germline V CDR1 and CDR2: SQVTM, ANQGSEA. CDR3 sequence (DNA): TGCAGCGTTCAACCTTTGGGGGGAGGTGGTACTGAAGCTTTCTTT. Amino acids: CSVQPLGGGGTEAFF.

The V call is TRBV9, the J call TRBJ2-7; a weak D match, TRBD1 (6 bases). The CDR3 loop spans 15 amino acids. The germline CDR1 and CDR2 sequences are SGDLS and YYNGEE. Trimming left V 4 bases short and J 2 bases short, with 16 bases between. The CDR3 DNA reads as TGTGCCAGCAGCCCCTCATGGGGGCCTGCCTACGAGCAGTACTTC. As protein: CASSPSWGPAYEQYF.

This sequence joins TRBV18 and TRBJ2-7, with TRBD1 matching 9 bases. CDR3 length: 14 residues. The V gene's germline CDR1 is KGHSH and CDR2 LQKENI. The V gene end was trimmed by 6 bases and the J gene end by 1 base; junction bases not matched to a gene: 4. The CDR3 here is CASSRDRGSYEQYF. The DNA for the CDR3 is TGTGCCAGCTCCCGAGACAGGGGGTCCTACGAGCAGTACTTC.

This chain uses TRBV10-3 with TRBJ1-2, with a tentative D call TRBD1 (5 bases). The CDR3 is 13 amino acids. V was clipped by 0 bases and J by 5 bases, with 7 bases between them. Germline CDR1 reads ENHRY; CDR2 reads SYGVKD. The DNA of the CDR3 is TGTGCCATCAGTGAGTCCTGGACATATGGCTACACCTTC. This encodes CAISESWTYGYTF.

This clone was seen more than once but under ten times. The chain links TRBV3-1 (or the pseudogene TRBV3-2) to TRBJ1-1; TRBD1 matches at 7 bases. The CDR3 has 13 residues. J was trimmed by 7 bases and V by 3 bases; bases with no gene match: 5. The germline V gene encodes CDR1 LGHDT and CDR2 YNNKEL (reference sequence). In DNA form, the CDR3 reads TGTGCCAGCAGCCAGGGACAGATTGATGAAGCTTTCTTT. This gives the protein CASSQGQIDEAFF.

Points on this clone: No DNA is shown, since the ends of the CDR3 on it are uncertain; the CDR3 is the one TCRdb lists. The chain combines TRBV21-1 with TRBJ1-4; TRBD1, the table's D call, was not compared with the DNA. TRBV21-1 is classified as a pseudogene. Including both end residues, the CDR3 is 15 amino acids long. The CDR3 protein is CASSKVGQGAVSLFF.

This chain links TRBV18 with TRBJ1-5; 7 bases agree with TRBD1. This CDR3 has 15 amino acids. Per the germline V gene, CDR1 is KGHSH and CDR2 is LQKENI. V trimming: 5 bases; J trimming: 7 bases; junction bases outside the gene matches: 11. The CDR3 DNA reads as TGTGCCAGCTCATCCACAACAGGGGCCCGCCAGCCCCAGCATTTT. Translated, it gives CASSSTTGARQPQHF.

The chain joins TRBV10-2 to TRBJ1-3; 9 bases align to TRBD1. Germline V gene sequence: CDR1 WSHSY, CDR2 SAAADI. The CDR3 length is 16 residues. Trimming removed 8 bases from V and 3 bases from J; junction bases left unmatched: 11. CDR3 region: CASHGEQGAGGNTIYF. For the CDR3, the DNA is TGCGCCAGCCATGGAGAACAGGGGGCAGGTGGAAACACCATATATTTT.

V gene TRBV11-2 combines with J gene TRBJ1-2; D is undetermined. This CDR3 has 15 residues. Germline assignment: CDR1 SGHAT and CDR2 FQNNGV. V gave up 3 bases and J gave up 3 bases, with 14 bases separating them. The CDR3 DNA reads TGTGCCAGCAGCTTTTCGGGAAGTCGTGACTATGGCTACACCTTC. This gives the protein CASSFSGSRDYGYTF.

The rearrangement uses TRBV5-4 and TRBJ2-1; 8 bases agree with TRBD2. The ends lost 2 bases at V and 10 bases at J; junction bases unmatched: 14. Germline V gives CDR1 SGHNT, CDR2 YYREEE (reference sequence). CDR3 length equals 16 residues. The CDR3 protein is CASSLWRGAGSWEQFF. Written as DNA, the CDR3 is TGTGCCAGCAGCTTATGGCGGGGGGCAGGATCTTGGGAGCAGTTCTTC.

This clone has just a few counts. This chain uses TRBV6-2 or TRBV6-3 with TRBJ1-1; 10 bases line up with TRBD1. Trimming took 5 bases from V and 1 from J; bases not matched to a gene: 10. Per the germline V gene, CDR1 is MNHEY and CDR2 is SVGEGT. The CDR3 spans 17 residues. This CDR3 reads CASSQNVRDRGNTEAFF. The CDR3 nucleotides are TGTGCCAGCAGTCAAAACGTACGGGACAGGGGGAACACTGAAGCTTTCTTT.

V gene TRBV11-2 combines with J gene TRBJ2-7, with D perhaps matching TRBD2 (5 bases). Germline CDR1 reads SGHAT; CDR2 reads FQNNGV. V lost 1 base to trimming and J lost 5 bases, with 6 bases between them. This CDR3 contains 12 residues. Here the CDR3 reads CASSLGRNEQYF. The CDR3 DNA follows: TGTGCCAGCAGCTTAGGGAGGAACGAGCAGTACTTC.

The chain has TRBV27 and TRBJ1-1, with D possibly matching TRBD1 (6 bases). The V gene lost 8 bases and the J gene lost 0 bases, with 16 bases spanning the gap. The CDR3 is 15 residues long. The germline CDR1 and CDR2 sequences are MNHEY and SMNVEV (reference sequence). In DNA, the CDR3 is TGTGCCAGCTACAGGGACCTTACTTTGAACACTGAAGCTTTCTTT. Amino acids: CASYRDLTLNTEAFF.

CDR3 DNA: TGTGCCAGTAGCGAGACAGGGACGATTGAAAAACTGTTTTTT. This encodes CASSETGTIEKLFF. The genes are TRBV19 and TRBJ1-4, with TRBD1 matching over 7 bases. The CDR3 consists of 14 residues. J was trimmed by 7 bases and V by 6 bases; bases with no gene match: 8. CDR1 and CDR2 from the germline V gene are LNHDA and SQIVND (reference sequence). Drawing the rest from reference TRBV19 and TRBJ1-4, the complete variable domain is DGGITQSPKYLFRKEGQNVTLSCEQNLNHDAMYWYRQDPGQGLRLIYYSQIVNDFQKGDIAEGYSVSREKKESFPLTVTSAQKNPTAFYLCASSETGTIEKLFFGSGTQLSVL.

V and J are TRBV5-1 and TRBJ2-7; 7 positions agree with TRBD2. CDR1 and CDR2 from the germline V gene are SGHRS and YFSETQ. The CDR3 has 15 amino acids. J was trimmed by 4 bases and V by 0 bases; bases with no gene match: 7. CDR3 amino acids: CASSLDRGERYEQYF. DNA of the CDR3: TGCGCCAGCAGCTTGGATCGGGGGGAAAGGTACGAGCAGTACTTC.

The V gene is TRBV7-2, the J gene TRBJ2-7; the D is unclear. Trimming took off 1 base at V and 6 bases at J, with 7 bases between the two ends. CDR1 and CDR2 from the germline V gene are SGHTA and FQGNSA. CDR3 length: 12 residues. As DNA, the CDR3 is TGTGCCAGCAGCTTAGGAAGAGGCGAGCAGTACTTC. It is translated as CASSLGRGEQYF.

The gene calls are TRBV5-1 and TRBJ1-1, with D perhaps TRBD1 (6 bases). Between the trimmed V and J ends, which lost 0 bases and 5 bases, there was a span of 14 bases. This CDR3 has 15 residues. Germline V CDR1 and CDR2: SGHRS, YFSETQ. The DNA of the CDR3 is TGCGCCAGCAGCTTGGCTCCAGGGGCTGGGACTGAAGCTTTCTTT. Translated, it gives CASSLAPGAGTEAFF.

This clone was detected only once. Here the CDR3 DNA reads TGTGCCAGCTTTAAGACTAGCCAGTATACCTACAATGAGCAGTTCTTC. Translation gives CASFKTSQYTYNEQFF. This chain connects TRBV18 to TRBJ2-1; 7 nucleotides line up with TRBD2. CDR1 and CDR2 (germline): KGHSH, LQKENI. V lost 7 bases to trimming and J lost 2 bases; unmatched junction nucleotides: 11. The CDR3 sequence is 16 residues long. Drawing the rest from reference TRBV18 and TRBJ2-1, the complete variable domain is NAGVMQNPRHLVRRRGQEARLRCSPMKGHSHVYWYRQLPEEGLKFMVYLQKENIIDESGMPKERFSAEFPKEGPSILRIQQVVRGDSAAYFCASFKTSQYTYNEQFFGPGTRLTVL.

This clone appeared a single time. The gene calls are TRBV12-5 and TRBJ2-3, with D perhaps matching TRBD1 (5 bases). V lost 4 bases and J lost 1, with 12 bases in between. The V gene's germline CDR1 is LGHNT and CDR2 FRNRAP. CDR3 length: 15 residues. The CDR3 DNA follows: TGTGCTAGTGGTTATGGGCAGGGTGGCACAGATACGCAGTATTTT. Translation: CASGYGQGGTDTQYF.

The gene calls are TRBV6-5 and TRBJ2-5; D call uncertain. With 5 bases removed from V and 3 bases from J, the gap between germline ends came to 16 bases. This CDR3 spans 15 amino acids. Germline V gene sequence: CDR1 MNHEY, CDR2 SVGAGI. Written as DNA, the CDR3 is TGTGCCAGCAGTCCGACAAGGCAAAACGAAGAGACCCAGTACTTC. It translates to CASSPTRQNEETQYF.

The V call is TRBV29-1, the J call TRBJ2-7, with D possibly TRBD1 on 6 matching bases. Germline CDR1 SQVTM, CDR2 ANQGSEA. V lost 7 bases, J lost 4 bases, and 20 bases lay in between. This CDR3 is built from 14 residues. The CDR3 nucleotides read TGCAGCGGGAGATCCGGGACATCTCCTTACGAGCAGTACTTC. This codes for CSGRSGTSPYEQYF.